This TCR beta chain emerged from a study of shared clonotypes between healthy human individuals. Study-wide findings and caveats: With a handful of donors compared, about 5% of naive CD4 clonotypes were shared.

As to this clone: Antigen unknown.

Authors' processing steps: ImmunoSEQ sequences covered only the junction and lacked quality scores; filtering therefore differed. Method: immunoSEQ multiplex PCR; TCRdb's copy keeps in-frame clones and lacks some. From that table come the V and J calls and clone size; the DNA was used to work out D and trimming. The sample yields fewer than 2.5 million clones, roughly 93% seen once. The CDR3 length is 14 residues. Germline CDR1 reads KGHSH; CDR2 reads LQKENI. V was shortened by 4 bases and J by 2 bases, with 11 bases between the two germline ends. The chain carries TRBV18 and TRBJ1-2; D may be TRBD1 (6 bases). The TCR sequence derives from a man aged 18 to 35 in good health. Some clones in this sample may be carry-over from other donors' samples. Sequenced sample: naive CD4+ T cells from PBMCs. Stated subset: CD45RA+ positively selected. The CDR3 DNA reads as TGTGCCAGCTCACTCGACAGGAACAACTATGGCTACACCTTC. Translating gives CASSLDRNNYGYTF.